The TCR beta chain described here comes from a study of shared clonotypes between healthy human individuals. CDR3 length: 17 amino acids. Germline V lookup: CDR1 SGHAT, CDR2 FQNNGV. Trimming cost V 1 base and J 1 base; bases outside gene matches: 9. Repertoires were generated with immunoSEQ multiplex PCR, while TCRdb's copy carries only in-frame clones and drops some. The sample records hundreds of thousands of clones, roughly 95% being singletons. The V call is TRBV11-2, the J call TRBJ2-5; 7 positions agree with TRBD2. Material for sequencing was naive CD4+ T cells sorted from blood. Specified subset: CD45RA+ positively selected. The sequence was collected from a woman in her 30s in good health. This chain's CDR3 is CASSLGFSAGVQETQYF. The CDR3 nucleotides read TGTGCCAGCAGCTTAGGCTTTAGTGCGGGGGTCCAAGAGACCCAGTACTTC. The full variable domain, with the rest looked up from reference TRBV11-2 and TRBJ2-5, is EAGVAQSPRYKIIEKRQSVAFWCNPISGHATLYWYQQILGQGPKLLIQFQNNGVVDDSQLPKDRFSAERLKGVDSTLKIQPAKLEDSAVYLCASSLGFSAGVQETQYFGPGTRLLVL.